This TCR beta chain was observed in a study of monozygotic twins with inflammatory bowel disease. This CDR3 is 15 amino acids long. Germline V CDR1 and CDR2: DFQATT, SNEGSKA (reference sequence). TCRdb re-called the 5' RACE reads and shows each CDR3 protein once, DNA omitted. The sample holds nearly 45,000 distinct CDR3 sequences. Sequencing used blood. The TCR sequence derives from a human donor with ulcerative colitis or Crohn's disease, or a healthy co-twin of an affected twin (not recorded which). This chain joins TRBV20-1 and TRBJ1-5; absent DNA, TCRdb's TRBD1 call cannot be checked. This CDR3 reads CSARDRLQGNQPQHF.